One and the same sample provided the 10 T cell receptor beta chains below, sequenced in a study of CD8 T cells in ankylosing spondylitis. TCRdb ran MiXCR on the 5' RACE reads and lists one entry per CDR3 protein. The sample includes 250,000 to 400,000 distinct CDR3 sequences, 9.5% to 13% of them seen just once. The specimen was blood, either unsorted or a sorted T cell fraction (not recorded which). These receptors came from a female donor with ankylosing spondylitis or in good health (not recorded which).

This clonotype was seen many times. This chain links TRBV6-5 with TRBJ2-5; 15 bases agree with TRBD2. CDR1 and CDR2 (germline): MNHEY, SVGAGI. V lost 2 bases and J lost 2; bases outside the gene matches: 6. This CDR3 has 18 residues. CDR3 sequence (DNA): TGTGCCAGCAGTTACGGTGGACTAGCGGGAGGGAGACAAGAGACCCAGTACTTC. Its protein product is CASSYGGLAGGRQETQYF.

This clonotype was observed a few times. The genes are TRBV20-1 and TRBJ1-6, with TRBD1 matching over 9 bases. This CDR3 is 14 amino acids long. CDR1 and CDR2 from the germline V gene are DFQATT and SNEGSKA (reference sequence). Unmatched junction bases numbered 9, after V lost 6 bases and J lost 9 bases. CDR3 region: CSANPGQGFSPLHF. For the CDR3, the DNA is TGCAGTGCAAACCCCGGACAGGGGTTTTCACCCCTCCACTTT.

The sample holds many counts of this clonotype. The chain carries TRBV12-3 or TRBV12-4 and TRBJ2-4; no reliable D call. This CDR3 has 14 residues. Trimming stripped 0 bases from V and 1 base from J, with 4 bases between. CDR3 in DNA: TGTGCCAGCAGTTTAGCTAGGGCCAAAAACATTCAGTACTTC. Translated: CASSLARAKNIQYF.

CDR3 sequence reads: CASSRETANTEAFF. CDR3 in DNA: TGTGCCAGCTCCAGGGAGACAGCGAACACTGAAGCTTTCTTT. The chain couples TRBV5-4 to TRBJ1-1; D may be TRBD1 (5 bases). CDR3 size: 14 residues. Trimming stripped 7 bases from V and 1 base from J, with 14 bases between. CDR1 is SGHNT, CDR2 YYREEE, per germline (reference sequence).

This clonotype came up once. The chain combines TRBV5-1 with TRBJ2-3, with TRBD2 matching over 12 bases. Germline CDR1 SGHRS, CDR2 YFSETQ. With V trimmed by 4 bases and J by 4 bases, 4 bases remained unmatched. CDR3 length: 15 amino acids. CDR3 protein: CASSTSGGTPDTQYF. DNA for the CDR3: TGCGCCAGCAGCACTAGCGGGGGGACCCCAGATACGCAGTATTTT. Based on the CDR3 plus reference TRBV5-1 and TRBJ2-3, the full variable domain is KAGVTQTPRYLIKTRGQQVTLSCSPISGHRSVSWYQQTPGQGLQFLFEYFSETQRNKGNFPGRFSGRQFSNSRSEMNVSTLELGDSALYLCASSTSGGTPDTQYFGPGTRLTVL.

There are many counts of this clonotype. The chain has TRBV5-6 and TRBJ2-1; the D gene is possibly TRBD2 (5 bases). Trimming shortened V by 4 bases and J by 3 bases, and 11 bases separated the two germline ends. The germline gives CDR1 SGHDT, CDR2 YYEEEE. This CDR3 has 14 amino acids. In DNA, the CDR3 is TGTGCCAGCAGCGCCACGGACTTCTACAATGAGCAGTTCTTC. Translating it yields CASSATDFYNEQFF.

This clonotype was seen at least ten times. Here the CDR3 DNA reads TGTGCCAGCAGCTTTACAGGGGGCGTAAGTAGCGAGCAGTACTTC. Its translation: CASSFTGGVSSEQYF. The rearrangement uses TRBV7-2 and TRBJ2-7; 9 bases fit TRBD1. There are 15 residues in the CDR3. With 3 bases clipped from V and 6 bases from J, the junction kept 9 bases outside the gene matches. Germline assignment: CDR1 SGHTA and CDR2 FQGNSA.

Only a few counts were recorded for this clonotype. V is TRBV27 and J is TRBJ2-3; TRBD1 is a possible D gene (5 bases). V was trimmed by 2 bases and J by 4 bases, leaving 13 bases between them. Looked up from germline, CDR1 is MNHEY and CDR2 is SMNVEV (reference sequence). The CDR3 spans 15 residues. The CDR3: CASSLGKGYSDTQYF. The CDR3 DNA reads as TGTGCCAGCAGTTTAGGCAAGGGGTATTCAGATACGCAGTATTTT.

This clonotype came up many times. The chain has TRBV20-1 and TRBJ2-5; TRBD2 agrees at 12 bases. The CDR3 loop spans 18 amino acids. Trimming took 0 bases from V and 3 from J; bases not matched to a gene: 11. Germline loops: CDR1 DFQATT, CDR2 SNEGSKA (reference sequence). The CDR3 here is CSARERPKWTSGEETQYF. For the CDR3, the DNA is TGCAGTGCTAGAGAGCGACCCAAATGGACTAGCGGGGAAGAGACCCAGTACTTC.

The chain's CDR3 is CASSLEASGNSYNEQFF. The CDR3 DNA reads as TGCGCCAGCAGCTTGGAGGCTAGCGGGAACTCCTACAATGAGCAGTTCTTC. The J gene is TRBJ2-1, the V gene TRBV5-1; 9 positions match TRBD2. Germline V lookup: CDR1 SGHRS, CDR2 YFSETQ. V lost 0 bases, J lost 0 bases, and 4 bases stayed unmatched. The CDR3 consists of 17 residues.